Listed below are T cell receptor beta chains from one sample, sequenced in a study of blood T cell repertoires in COVID-19. The data were produced by immunoSEQ multiplex PCR, yet TCRdb's version contains in-frame clones alone and is incomplete. The repertoire has 90,000 or so clones, around 86% of them found once; the top ten carry under 5.5%. The sequencing sample was made of peripheral blood. Receptors were obtained from a man in his sixties with COVID-19, enrolled during active disease. CDR3s leave out the opening cysteine and the closing phenylalanine or tryptophan. The order of the fields is clone size, V gene, J gene, CDR3 protein. The size entry is marked missing in some rows and otherwise reads once, few, many or a size class.

clone_size: -
v_call: TRBV27
j_call: TRBJ2-7
cdr3_aa: ATDTSYEQY

clone_size: -
v_call: TRBV4-2
j_call: TRBJ2-3
cdr3_aa: ASSQEGTSLPDTQY

clone_size: -
v_call: TRBV4-1
j_call: TRBJ2-1
cdr3_aa: ASSLIGLAVYNEQF

clone_size: -
v_call: TRBV7-6
j_call: TRBJ1-4
cdr3_aa: ASSSRGEKLF

clone_size: -
v_call: TRBV5-4
j_call: TRBJ2-3
cdr3_aa: ASSSGLAGADTQY

clone_size: -
v_call: TRBV7-9
j_call: TRBJ1-1
cdr3_aa: ASSLFPNTEAF

clone_size: -
v_call: TRBV21-1
j_call: TRBJ2-3
cdr3_aa: ASSKLKQGGPDTQY

clone_size: -
v_call: TRBV15
j_call: TRBJ2-3
cdr3_aa: ATSRDYSLTDTQY

clone_size: -
v_call: TRBV23-1
j_call: TRBJ2-5
cdr3_aa: ASSQSGEGRRQETQY

clone_size: -
v_call: TRBV4-3
j_call: TRBJ1-4
cdr3_aa: ASSRGTGDEKLF

clone_size: -
v_call: TRBV5-4
j_call: TRBJ2-1
cdr3_aa: ASRYGLAEYNEQF

clone_size: -
v_call: TRBV7-8
j_call: TRBJ2-1
cdr3_aa: ASSLVLAGVSEQF

clone_size: once
v_call: TRBV7-2
j_call: TRBJ2-1
cdr3_aa: ASSLGLADYNEQF

clone_size: -
v_call: TRBV5-1
j_call: TRBJ2-1
cdr3_aa: ASIPDQEADEQF

clone_size: -
v_call: TRBV30
j_call: TRBJ2-7
cdr3_aa: AWSVIERPASYEQY

clone_size: -
v_call: TRBV3-1/TRBV3-2
j_call: TRBJ2-1
cdr3_aa: ASSPTDNEQF

clone_size: -
v_call: TRBV7-8
j_call: TRBJ2-2
cdr3_aa: ASSLEVLRETTGELF

clone_size: -
v_call: TRBV28
j_call: TRBJ1-4
cdr3_aa: ASSSSTVNEKLF

clone_size: once
v_call: TRBV10-3
j_call: TRBJ2-1
cdr3_aa: AIMSASGRGLYNEQF

clone_size: -
v_call: TRBV7-9
j_call: TRBJ2-7
cdr3_aa: ASSSWDTSYEQY

clone_size: -
v_call: TRBV2
j_call: TRBJ2-3
cdr3_aa: ASSDQGTDTQY

clone_size: -
v_call: TRBV30
j_call: TRBJ2-2
cdr3_aa: AWSRLAGTGELF

clone_size: once
v_call: TRBV18
j_call: TRBJ2-3
cdr3_aa: ASSPGTGGADTQY

clone_size: -
v_call: TRBV18
j_call: TRBJ1-1
cdr3_aa: ASSPQTTLVNTEAF

clone_size: -
v_call: TRBV10-3
j_call: TRBJ2-4
cdr3_aa: AISPSGRSGNIQY

clone_size: -
v_call: TRBV5-1
j_call: TRBJ2-1
cdr3_aa: ASSNSGRGINEQF

clone_size: -
v_call: TRBV5-1
j_call: TRBJ2-1
cdr3_aa: ASRTEPSYNEQF

clone_size: -
v_call: TRBV6-5
j_call: TRBJ1-2
cdr3_aa: ASSYPGGGDYGYT

clone_size: -
v_call: TRBV12-3/TRBV12-4
j_call: TRBJ1-3
cdr3_aa: ASSLGPRNTIY

clone_size: -
v_call: TRBV28
j_call: TRBJ1-6
cdr3_aa: ASSSGTGTNSPLH

clone_size: once
v_call: TRBV2
j_call: TRBJ1-1
cdr3_aa: ATSSGVPEAF

clone_size: -
v_call: TRBV18
j_call: TRBJ2-7
cdr3_aa: ASSPPSGRAGEQY

clone_size: -
v_call: TRBV18
j_call: TRBJ2-5
cdr3_aa: ASSGQQETQY

clone_size: -
v_call: TRBV2
j_call: TRBJ2-1
cdr3_aa: AGSDSGVSYNEQF

clone_size: -
v_call: TRBV5-1
j_call: TRBJ2-5
cdr3_aa: ASSLGLAGVETQY

clone_size: -
v_call: TRBV30
j_call: TRBJ2-2
cdr3_aa: AWSRDRDSSNTGELF

clone_size: -
v_call: TRBV29-1
j_call: TRBJ1-1
cdr3_aa: SVRTGGGGDTEAF

clone_size: -
v_call: TRBV9
j_call: TRBJ2-3
cdr3_aa: ASSVRGQSTDTQY

clone_size: -
v_call: TRBV25-1
j_call: TRBJ2-7
cdr3_aa: ASTPAGAQGEQY

clone_size: -
v_call: TRBV11-3
j_call: TRBJ1-1
cdr3_aa: ASSQRGYFDGAF

clone_size: -
v_call: TRBV7-3
j_call: TRBJ2-1
cdr3_aa: ASSPLGIAGEGNEQF

clone_size: -
v_call: TRBV11-3
j_call: TRBJ1-1
cdr3_aa: ASSLAPDRAVTEAF

clone_size: -
v_call: TRBV7-2
j_call: TRBJ2-1
cdr3_aa: ASTVNSYNEQF

clone_size: -
v_call: TRBV27
j_call: TRBJ1-4
cdr3_aa: ASSSYRGEKLF

clone_size: once
v_call: TRBV30
j_call: TRBJ2-5
cdr3_aa: AWSVNKGIQETQY

clone_size: -
v_call: TRBV15
j_call: TRBJ1-3
cdr3_aa: ATSSSSGNTIY

clone_size: -
v_call: TRBV5-1
j_call: TRBJ2-5
cdr3_aa: ASSTPSGRGETQY

clone_size: -
v_call: TRBV5-6
j_call: TRBJ1-6
cdr3_aa: ASSLYAGSYNSPLH

clone_size: -
v_call: TRBV10-3
j_call: TRBJ1-5
cdr3_aa: AISESEEGQPQH

clone_size: -
v_call: TRBV6-5
j_call: TRBJ1-1
cdr3_aa: ASSPRGGAWTEAF

clone_size: -
v_call: TRBV6-5
j_call: TRBJ2-1
cdr3_aa: ASSSPSGAYNEQF

clone_size: -
v_call: TRBV10-3
j_call: TRBJ1-4
cdr3_aa: AITGPGSRGEKLF

clone_size: once
v_call: TRBV5-5
j_call: TRBJ1-5
cdr3_aa: ASIQGPGQPQH

clone_size: few
v_call: TRBV28
j_call: TRBJ1-5
cdr3_aa: ASSPPSRGSNQPQH

clone_size: few
v_call: TRBV5-1
j_call: TRBJ2-1
cdr3_aa: ASSEEGRSYNEQF

clone_size: -
v_call: TRBV3-1/TRBV3-2
j_call: TRBJ2-1
cdr3_aa: ASSYDGGIVSYNEQF

clone_size: -
v_call: TRBV6-5
j_call: TRBJ1-2
cdr3_aa: ASTPGVGRAGGYT

clone_size: -
v_call: TRBV5-5
j_call: TRBJ1-3
cdr3_aa: ASSLTPQEKGNTIY